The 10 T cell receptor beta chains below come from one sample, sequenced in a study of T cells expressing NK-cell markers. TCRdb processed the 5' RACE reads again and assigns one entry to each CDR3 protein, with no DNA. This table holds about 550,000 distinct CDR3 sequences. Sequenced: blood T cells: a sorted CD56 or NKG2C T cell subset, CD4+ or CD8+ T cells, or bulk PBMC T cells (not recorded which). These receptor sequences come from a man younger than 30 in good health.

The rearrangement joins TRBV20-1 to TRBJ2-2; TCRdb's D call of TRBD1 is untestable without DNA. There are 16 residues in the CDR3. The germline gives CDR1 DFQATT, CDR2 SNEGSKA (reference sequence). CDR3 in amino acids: CSASPGETRLTGELFF.

CDR3 in amino acids: CASSQVGTENSPLHF. V is TRBV4-2 and J is TRBJ1-6; TCRdb names TRBD1, which stays unverified in the absence of DNA. Germline lookup yields CDR1 LGHNA and CDR2 YNFKEQ. This CDR3 has 15 residues.

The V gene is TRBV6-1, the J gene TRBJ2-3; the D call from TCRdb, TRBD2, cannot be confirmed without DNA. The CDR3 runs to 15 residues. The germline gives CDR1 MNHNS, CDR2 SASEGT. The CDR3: CASSSEGSGRDTQYF.

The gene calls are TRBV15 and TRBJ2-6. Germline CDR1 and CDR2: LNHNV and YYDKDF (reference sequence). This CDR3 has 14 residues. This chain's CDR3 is CATNEATGANVLTF.

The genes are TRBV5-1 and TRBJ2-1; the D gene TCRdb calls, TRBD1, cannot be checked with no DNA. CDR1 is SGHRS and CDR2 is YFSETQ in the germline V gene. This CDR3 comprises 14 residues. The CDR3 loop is CASSLPGADNEQFF.

CDR3: CASSLGLAGRLAKNIQYF. The chain has TRBV5-1 and TRBJ2-4; with no DNA, the TCRdb D assignment of TRBD2 cannot be verified. CDR3 length: 18 amino acids. CDR1 is SGHRS, CDR2 YFSETQ, per germline.

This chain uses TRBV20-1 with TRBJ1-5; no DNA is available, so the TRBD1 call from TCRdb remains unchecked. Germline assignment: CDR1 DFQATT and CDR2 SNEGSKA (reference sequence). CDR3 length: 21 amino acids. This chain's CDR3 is CSARADGLHSGNRGPGQPQHF.

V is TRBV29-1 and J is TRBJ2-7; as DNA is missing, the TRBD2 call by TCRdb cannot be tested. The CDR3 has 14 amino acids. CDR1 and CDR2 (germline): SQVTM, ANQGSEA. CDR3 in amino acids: CSAAAQDPSYEQYF.

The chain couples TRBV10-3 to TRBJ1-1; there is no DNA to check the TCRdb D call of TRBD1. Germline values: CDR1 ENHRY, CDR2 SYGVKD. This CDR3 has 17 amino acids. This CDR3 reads CAISGGRGTVGNTEAFF.

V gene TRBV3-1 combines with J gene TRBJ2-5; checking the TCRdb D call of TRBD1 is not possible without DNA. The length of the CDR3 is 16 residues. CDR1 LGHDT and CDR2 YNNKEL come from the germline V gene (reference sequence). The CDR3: CASSQGDRVHQETQYF.